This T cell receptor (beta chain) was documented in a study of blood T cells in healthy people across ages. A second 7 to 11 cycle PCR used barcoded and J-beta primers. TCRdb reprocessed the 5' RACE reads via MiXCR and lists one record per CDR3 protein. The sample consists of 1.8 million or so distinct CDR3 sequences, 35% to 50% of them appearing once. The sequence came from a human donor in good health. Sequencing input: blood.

CDR3 sequence reads: CASSRVPQGNEQFF. The CDR3 nucleotides read TGTGCCAGTAGTAGGGTCCCACAGGGCAATGAGCAGTTCTTC. This sequence joins TRBV19 and TRBJ2-1; possible D gene TRBD1, 6 bases. V shed 4 bases and J shed 6 bases, with 13 bases lying between them. CDR1 and CDR2 (germline): LNHDA, SQIVND (reference sequence). The CDR3 is 14 residues long.